This passage covers 32 T cell receptor beta chains from one sample sequenced in a study of radiotherapy plus CTLA-4 blockade in lung cancer. Sequencing was performed with immunoSEQ multiplex PCR; in TCRdb, only in-frame clones are kept and a portion is missing. The sample lists some 66,000 clones, about four fifths occurring once. This specimen was peripheral blood, taken from a patient treated with radiotherapy plus ipilimumab. The origin of the receptors is a human donor with non-small cell lung cancer who had a partial response to radiotherapy plus ipilimumab.

This clone was recorded once. The chain combines TRBV5-6 with TRBJ2-1, with D unresolved. CDR3 length: 14 residues. Germline V gene lookup returns CDR1 SGHDT and CDR2 YYEEEE. V lost 0 bases and J lost 10, with 14 bases in between. Written as DNA, the CDR3 is TGTGCCAGCAGCTTGGTTCACGGCGGTTACGAGCAGTTCTTC. It specifies CASSLVHGGYEQFF.

The DNA of the CDR3 is TGCAGCGTTGCAGCGGACAGGCCGCTCTCCTACGAGCAGTACTTC. This encodes CSVAADRPLSYEQYF. The chain recombines TRBV29-1 with TRBJ2-7; TRBD1 matches at 7 bases. The CDR3 has 15 residues. Germline V lookup: CDR1 SQVTM, CDR2 ANQGSEA. With V trimmed by 4 bases and J by 0 bases, 9 bases remained unmatched.

The sample holds a few counts of this clone. The chain combines TRBV5-1 with TRBJ2-1; the match to TRBD1 covers 7 bases. The CDR3 spans 16 residues. V shed 0 bases and J 1 base; nucleotides not matched to a gene: 4. Per germline, CDR1 SGHRS and CDR2 YFSETQ. The CDR3: CASSLGGGASYNEQFF. CDR3 nucleotides: TGCGCCAGCAGCTTGGGAGGGGGCGCGTCCTACAATGAGCAGTTCTTC.

J is TRBJ1-5 and V is TRBV16, with 7 bases identical to TRBD1. Per the germline V gene, CDR1 is KGHSY and CDR2 is FQNENV. The ends lost 4 bases at V and 0 bases at J; junction bases unmatched: 3. There are 15 residues in the CDR3. CDR3 protein: CASSLGQISNQPQHF. The DNA for the CDR3 is TGTGCCAGCAGCCTGGGACAGATTAGCAATCAGCCCCAGCATTTT.

This chain joins TRBV7-2 and TRBJ1-4, with 9 bases identical to TRBD1. The ends lost 3 bases at V and 5 bases at J; junction bases unmatched: 1. The germline V gene encodes CDR1 SGHTA and CDR2 FQGNSA. The CDR3 is 14 residues long. For the CDR3, the DNA is TGTGCCAGCAGCTTGGGACAGGGAAATGAAAAACTGTTTTTT. Translation: CASSLGQGNEKLFF.

The chain employs TRBV28 and TRBJ1-1; D gene unclear. The CDR3 has 15 residues. V was clipped by 3 bases and J by 5 bases, with 16 bases between them. CDR1 MDHEN and CDR2 SYDVKM come from the germline V gene. CDR3 sequence (DNA): TGTGCCAGCAGTTTGGTAACTGGAAGGAGAACTGAAGCTTTCTTT. This translates into CASSLVTGRRTEAFF.

CDR3 nucleotides: TGTGCCAGTAGTGACCTCCGGGGGGCAACTAATGAAAAACTGTTTTTT. It yields the protein CASSDLRGATNEKLFF. V usage is TRBV19 and J usage is TRBJ1-4; a weak D match, TRBD1 (5 bases). This CDR3 contains 16 residues. Trimming took off 5 bases at V and 0 bases at J, with 13 bases between the two ends. The germline CDR1 and CDR2 sequences are LNHDA and SQIVND (reference sequence).

The gene calls are TRBV2 and TRBJ2-5, with a tentative D call TRBD1 (5 bases). Germline CDR1 SNHLY, CDR2 FYNNEI. V lost 6 bases and J lost 6, with 14 bases in between. This CDR3 comprises 13 residues. CDR3 protein: CASRAGQGKTQYF. The CDR3 coding sequence is TGTGCCAGCAGGGCTGGCCAGGGAAAGACCCAGTACTTC.

The V and J genes are TRBV28 and TRBJ1-3; D call uncertain. Per the germline V gene, CDR1 is MDHEN and CDR2 is SYDVKM. This CDR3 has 15 residues. Between the trimmed V and J ends, which lost 6 bases and 3 bases, there was a span of 15 bases. The CDR3 sequence is CASRSQASGGNTIYF. CDR3 coding DNA: TGTGCCAGCAGGTCCCAAGCTAGTGGTGGAAACACCATATATTTT.

This chain joins TRBV5-1 and TRBJ1-1, with 7 positions matching TRBD1. With V trimmed by 7 bases and J by 1 base, 13 bases remained unmatched. The CDR3 is 16 residues long. Germline V gene lookup returns CDR1 SGHRS and CDR2 YFSETQ. The CDR3 region is CASLPRTGGENTEAFF. CDR3 DNA: TGCGCCAGCTTACCTCGGACAGGCGGGGAGAACACTGAAGCTTTCTTT.

The V gene is TRBV9, the J gene TRBJ1-4, with TRBD1 as a possible D gene (6 bases). CDR3 size: 17 residues. The V end was cut by 3 bases, the J end by 2 bases, with 17 bases between. Germline V CDR1 and CDR2: SGDLS, YYNGEE. This chain's CDR3 is CASSATGTTMTNEKLFF. The CDR3 DNA is TGTGCCAGCAGCGCCACAGGGACTACTATGACTAATGAAAAACTGTTTTTT.

The rearrangement links TRBV9 to TRBJ1-1; TRBD1 agrees at 7 bases. The CDR3 consists of 16 residues. With 4 bases clipped from V and 2 bases from J, the junction kept 11 bases outside the gene matches. Germline V gene data show CDR1 as SGDLS and CDR2 as YYNGEE. CDR3 in amino acids: CASSPQAGTVNTEAFF. The CDR3 DNA is TGTGCCAGCAGCCCCCAGGCCGGGACAGTAAACACTGAAGCTTTCTTT.

The rearrangement uses TRBV5-1 and TRBJ1-2, with unresolved D. Trimming took off 0 bases at V and 4 bases at J, with 10 bases between the two ends. From germline, CDR1 is SGHRS and CDR2 YFSETQ. This CDR3 comprises 14 residues. CDR3 nucleotides: TGCGCCAGCAGCTTGGGAGGGTCCCGCTATGGCTACACCTTC. It translates to CASSLGGSRYGYTF.

The chain carries TRBV18 and TRBJ2-3, with TRBD2 matching over 7 bases. The length of the CDR3 is 17 residues. With V trimmed by 3 bases and J by 0 bases, 9 bases remained unmatched. CDR1 is KGHSH and CDR2 is LQKENI in the germline V gene. The CDR3 coding sequence is TGTGCCAGCTCACCCGCTGGGAGGGTGGGAAGCACAGATACGCAGTATTTT. Its translation: CASSPAGRVGSTDTQYF. The variable domain in full, completed from reference TRBV18 and TRBJ2-3, reads NAGVMQNPRHLVRRRGQEARLRCSPMKGHSHVYWYRQLPEEGLKFMVYLQKENIIDESGMPKERFSAEFPKEGPSILRIQQVVRGDSAAYFCASSPAGRVGSTDTQYFGPGTRLTVL.

The rearrangement joins TRBV9 to TRBJ1-2, with 7 bases lining up with TRBD1. The CDR3 spans 13 residues. Germline values: CDR1 SGDLS, CDR2 YYNGEE. With 3 bases clipped from V and 8 bases from J, the junction kept 7 bases outside the gene matches. CDR3 loop: CASSARQGEGYTF. For the CDR3, the DNA is TGTGCCAGCAGCGCCCGACAGGGAGAGGGCTACACCTTC.

This chain connects TRBV6-1 to TRBJ1-5, with D possibly matching TRBD1 (6 bases). Germline lookup yields CDR1 MNHNS and CDR2 SASEGT. V was shortened by 8 bases and J by 3 bases, with 8 bases between the two germline ends. This CDR3 is built from 12 residues. The CDR3 bases are TGTGCCAGCGCAGGGGCCAATCAGCCCCAGCATTTT. Protein sequence: CASAGANQPQHF.

The sample holds a few counts of this clone. This chain joins TRBV27 and TRBJ2-3, with 9 bases lining up with TRBD1. CDR1 MNHEY and CDR2 SMNVEV come from the germline V gene (reference sequence). The V gene end was trimmed by 0 bases and the J gene end by 6 bases; junction bases not matched to a gene: 13. This CDR3 is built from 18 residues. As DNA, the CDR3 is TGTGCCAGCAGTTTATCTGGGACAGGGACGACGTTCACGGATACGCAGTATTTT. Translated: CASSLSGTGTTFTDTQYF.

This clone occurred once. The genes are TRBV12-5 and TRBJ1-2, with D hard to call. The germline V gene has CDR1 LGHNT and CDR2 FRNRAP. Trimming pared 6 bases from V and 3 bases from J, leaving 14 bases between. CDR3 length: 14 residues. The chain's CDR3 is CASGPRGGDYGYTF. The CDR3 nucleotides are TGTGCTAGTGGCCCCCGTGGCGGGGACTATGGCTACACCTTC.

CDR3: CASSLGPQDYEQYF. The CDR3 DNA is TGTGCCAGCAGCTTAGGTCCTCAGGACTACGAGCAGTACTTC. The genes are TRBV7-6 and TRBJ2-7; D gene unclear. The CDR3 extends over 14 amino acids. V lost 1 base and J 3 bases, leaving 10 bases between the germline ends. The germline V gene has CDR1 SGHVS and CDR2 FNYEAQ.

To note about this clone: The sample has other DNA sequences that encode this CDR3 too. J is TRBJ1-1 and V is TRBV4-2, with D perhaps TRBD1 (6 bases). V dropped 0 bases and J dropped 5 bases, with 7 bases sitting between them. CDR3 length: 13 amino acids. The germline V gene encodes CDR1 LGHNA and CDR2 YNFKEQ. CDR3 residues: CASSQDRGTEAFF. DNA of the CDR3: TGTGCCAGCAGCCAAGACAGGGGAACTGAAGCTTTCTTT.

This chain joins TRBV19 and TRBJ2-5, with D tentatively TRBD1 (5 bases). CDR3 length: 14 amino acids. Germline CDR1 and CDR2: LNHDA and SQIVND (reference sequence). V gave up 5 bases and J gave up 1 base, with 11 bases separating them. CDR3 protein: CASSHQGIQETQYF. In DNA form, the CDR3 reads TGTGCCAGTAGTCACCAGGGTATCCAAGAGACCCAGTACTTC.

The DNA of the CDR3 is TGTGCCAGCTCACCACGGAGCGGAGCGGCCCCGGGGAATGAGCAGTTCTTC. Amino acids: CASSPRSGAAPGNEQFF. This chain uses TRBV18 with TRBJ2-1; maybe TRBD2 (5 bases). Germline assignment: CDR1 KGHSH and CDR2 LQKENI. Between the trimmed V and J ends, which lost 1 base and 7 bases, there was a span of 20 bases. This CDR3 is built from 17 residues.

The chain is built from TRBV5-1 and TRBJ1-4; TRBD1 aligns across 9 bases. V lost 5 bases and J lost 8; bases outside the gene matches: 10. CDR1 SGHRS and CDR2 YFSETQ come from the germline V gene. The CDR3 extends over 15 amino acids. The CDR3: CASRIGGTGTEKLFF. The CDR3 nucleotides read TGCGCCAGCAGAATTGGCGGGACAGGGACGGAAAAACTGTTTTTT.

This chain joins TRBV11-2 and TRBJ1-4; TRBD1 aligns across 8 bases. Trimming took 5 bases from V and 7 from J; bases not matched to a gene: 6. CDR3 length: 14 amino acids. Germline CDR1 and CDR2: SGHAT and FQNNGV. The CDR3 DNA sequence: TGTGCCAGCAGCCCGGACAGGGTCGGTGAAAAACTGTTTTTT. It yields the protein CASSPDRVGEKLFF. The variable domain in full, with the rest retrieved from reference TRBV11-2 and TRBJ1-4, is EAGVAQSPRYKIIEKRQSVAFWCNPISGHATLYWYQQILGQGPKLLIQFQNNGVVDDSQLPKDRFSAERLKGVDSTLKIQPAKLEDSAVYLCASSPDRVGEKLFFGSGTQLSVL.

The chain combines TRBV7-2 with TRBJ2-5; TRBD2 agrees at 9 bases. Trimming removed 0 bases from V and 4 bases from J; junction bases left unmatched: 6. This CDR3 is 16 amino acids long. Germline lookup yields CDR1 SGHTA and CDR2 FQGNSA. CDR3 loop: CASSLARAGGRETQYF. In DNA, the CDR3 is TGTGCCAGCAGCTTAGCGAGGGCGGGAGGGCGAGAGACCCAGTACTTC.

The J gene is TRBJ1-2, the V gene TRBV19, with TRBD1 matching over 8 bases. Trimming at V came to 1 base and at J to 6 bases, leaving 16 bases not matched to a gene. The length of the CDR3 is 18 residues. CDR1 and CDR2 (germline): LNHDA, SQIVND (reference sequence). The CDR3 loop is CASSIGWDRLIHRDGYTF. The CDR3 DNA sequence: TGTGCCAGTAGTATAGGTTGGGACAGGCTTATCCACCGGGATGGCTACACCTTC.

The chain links TRBV9 to TRBJ2-1, with D perhaps TRBD1 (6 bases). The CDR3 length is 16 residues. Germline V CDR1 and CDR2: SGDLS, YYNGEE. The V end lost 2 bases, the J end lost 0 bases, and 12 bases lay between the germline ends. In DNA, the CDR3 is TGTGCCAGCAGCGTTACAGGGACCAGCTCCTACAATGAGCAGTTCTTC. Translating gives CASSVTGTSSYNEQFF.

This chain uses TRBV5-6 with TRBJ1-2, with D perhaps matching TRBD1 (5 bases). Germline lookup yields CDR1 SGHDT and CDR2 YYEEEE. The CDR3 is made up of 14 amino acids. V lost 1 base and J lost 7, with 14 bases in between. CDR3 region: CASSLRQGMSGYTF. The CDR3 region has the DNA TGTGCCAGCAGCTTGCGGCAGGGAATGAGTGGCTACACCTTC. The whole variable domain, filled in from reference TRBV5-6 and TRBJ1-2, reads DAGVTQSPTHLIKTRGQQVTLRCSPKSGHDTVSWYQQALGQGPQFIFQYYEEEERQRGNFPDRFSGHQFPNYSSELNVNALLLGDSALYLCASSLRQGMSGYTFGSGTRLTVV.

This sequence joins TRBV11-3 and TRBJ2-1, with 12 bases matching TRBD2. This CDR3 has 17 residues. CDR1 SGHNT and CDR2 YENEEA come from the germline V gene. The junction had 5 bases not matched to a gene; V was cut back by 0 bases and J by 5 bases. DNA of the CDR3: TGTGCCAGCAGCTTAGATCTAGCGGGAGGGCCAGACAATGAGCAGTTCTTC. Encoded protein: CASSLDLAGGPDNEQFF.

This clone has just a few counts. The chain carries TRBV28 and TRBJ2-1, with D possibly TRBD1 on 6 matching bases. From germline, CDR1 is MDHEN and CDR2 SYDVKM. V dropped 6 bases and J dropped 9 bases, with 18 bases sitting between them. The CDR3 contains 14 residues. CDR3 nucleotide sequence: TGTGCCAGCAGGGGCGCTCACAGGGCGGGTGAGCAGTTCTTC. Translation: CASRGAHRAGEQFF.

This sequence joins TRBV19 and TRBJ2-7; 13 nucleotides align to TRBD2. The CDR3 runs to 15 residues. Germline V gene data show CDR1 as LNHDA and CDR2 as SQIVND (reference sequence). J lost 7 bases, V lost 6 bases, and 9 bases had no gene match. The CDR3 nucleotides read TGTGCCAGTAGGGAAGGGACTAGCGGGGTTTCGGAGCAGTACTTC. Translating gives CASREGTSGVSEQYF.

DNA of the CDR3: TGTGCCAGCAGCTGGAGGTTATGGGCCAGTATCGACAATGAGCAGTTCTTC. It is translated as CASSWRLWASIDNEQFF. The chain recombines TRBV5-4 with TRBJ2-1; weak D call: TRBD2 (5 bases). The CDR3 contains 17 residues. V lost 3 bases to trimming and J lost 5 bases, with 21 bases between them. Germline loops: CDR1 SGHNT, CDR2 YYREEE (reference sequence).